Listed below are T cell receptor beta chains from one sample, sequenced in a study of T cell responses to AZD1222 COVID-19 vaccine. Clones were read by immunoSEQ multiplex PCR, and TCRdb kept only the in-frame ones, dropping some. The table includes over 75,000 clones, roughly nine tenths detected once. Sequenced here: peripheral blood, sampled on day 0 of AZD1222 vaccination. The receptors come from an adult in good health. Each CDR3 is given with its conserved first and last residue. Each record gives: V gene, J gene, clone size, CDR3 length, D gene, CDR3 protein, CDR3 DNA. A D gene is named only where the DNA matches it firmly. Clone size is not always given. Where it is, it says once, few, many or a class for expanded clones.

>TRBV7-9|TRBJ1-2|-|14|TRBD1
CASSERTGGGGYTF
TGTGCCAGCAGCGAACGGACAGGGGGAGGGGGCTACACCTTC
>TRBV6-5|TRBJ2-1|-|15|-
CASSYSGGSYNEQFF
TGTGCCAGCAGTTACTCAGGGGGTTCCTACAATGAGCAGTTCTTC
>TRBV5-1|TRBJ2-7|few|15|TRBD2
CASSLSTSGTYEQYF
TGCGCCAGCAGCCTCTCGACTAGCGGAACCTACGAGCAGTACTTC
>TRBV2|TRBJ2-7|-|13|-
CASSEIRSSEQYF
TGTGCCAGCAGTGAAATCAGGTCCTCCGAGCAGTACTTC
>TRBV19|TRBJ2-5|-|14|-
CASGTNEGQETQYF
TGTGCCAGTGGGACAAACGAGGGCCAAGAGACCCAGTACTTC
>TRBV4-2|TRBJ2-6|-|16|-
CASSQEGHSGANVLTF
TGTGCCAGCAGCCAAGAGGGGCACTCTGGGGCCAACGTCCTGACTTTC
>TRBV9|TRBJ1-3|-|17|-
CASSDKGVGGSGNTIYF
TGTGCCAGCAGCGATAAGGGGGTCGGGGGCTCTGGAAACACCATATATTTT
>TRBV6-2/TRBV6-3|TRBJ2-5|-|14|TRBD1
CASSDAGGMETQYF
TGTGCCAGCAGTGATGCAGGGGGCATGGAGACCCAGTACTTC
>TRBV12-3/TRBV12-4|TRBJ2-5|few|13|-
CASSSSEIETQYF
TGTGCCAGCAGTTCCAGCGAAATTGAGACCCAGTACTTC
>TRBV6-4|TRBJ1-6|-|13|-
CASSKDSTSPLHF
TGTGCCAGCAGTAAGGACAGTACATCACCCCTCCACTTT
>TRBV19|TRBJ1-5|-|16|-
CASRSPSGQKNQPQHF
TGTGCCAGTAGATCCCCTTCTGGACAGAAGAATCAGCCCCAGCATTTT
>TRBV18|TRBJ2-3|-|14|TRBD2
CASSPGTTTHTQYF
TGTGCCAGCTCACCCGGGACTACCACCCATACGCAGTATTTT
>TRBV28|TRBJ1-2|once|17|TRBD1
CASSYRTGGSFSYGYTF
TGTGCCAGCAGTTATAGGACAGGGGGGTCTTTTTCTTATGGCTACACCTTC
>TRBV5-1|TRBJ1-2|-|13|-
CASSLQESYGYTF
TGCGCCAGCAGCTTGCAAGAATCCTATGGCTACACCTTC
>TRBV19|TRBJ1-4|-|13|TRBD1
CASSEGQGRKLFF
TGTGCCAGTAGCGAGGGACAGGGTCGGAAACTGTTTTTT
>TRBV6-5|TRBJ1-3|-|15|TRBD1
CASRPGQGTGNTIYF
TGTGCCAGCAGGCCGGGACAGGGAACTGGAAACACCATATATTTT
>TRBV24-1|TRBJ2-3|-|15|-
CATSDSRGTTDTQYF
TGTGCCACCAGTGATTCCAGGGGAACGACAGATACGCAGTATTTT
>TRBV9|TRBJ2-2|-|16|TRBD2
CASSVLTSGATGELFF
TGTGCCAGCAGCGTACTAACTAGCGGGGCCACAGGGGAGCTGTTTTTT
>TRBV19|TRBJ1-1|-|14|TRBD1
CASSFDRGNTEAFF
TGTGCCAGTAGTTTTGACAGGGGGAACACTGAAGCTTTCTTT
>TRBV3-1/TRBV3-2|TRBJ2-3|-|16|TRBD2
CASSGSGLAGGDTQYF
TGTGCCAGCAGCGGTTCAGGACTAGCGGGAGGGGATACGCAGTATTTT
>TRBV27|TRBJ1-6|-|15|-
CASSSSSRYNSPLHF
TGTGCCAGCAGTTCCTCCAGTCGGTATAATTCACCCCTCCACTTT
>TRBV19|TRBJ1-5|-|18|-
CASSTPGVRRKGNQPQHF
TGTGCCAGTAGTACCCCGGGTGTGAGGCGAAAGGGCAATCAGCCCCAGCATTTT
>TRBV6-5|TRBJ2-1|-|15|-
CASRESGASYNEQFF
TGTGCCAGCAGAGAGAGCGGCGCATCCTACAATGAGCAGTTCTTC
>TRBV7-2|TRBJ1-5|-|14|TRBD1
CASSLDRANQPQHF
TGTGCCAGCAGCCTCGACAGGGCCAATCAGCCCCAGCATTTT
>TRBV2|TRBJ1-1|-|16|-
CASRLRGATGNTEAFF
TGTGCCAGCAGATTACGGGGGGCCACGGGGAACACTGAAGCTTTCTTT
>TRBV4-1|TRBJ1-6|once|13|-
CASSLRLNSPLHF
TGCGCCAGCAGCCTTCGGCTAAATTCACCCCTCCACTTT